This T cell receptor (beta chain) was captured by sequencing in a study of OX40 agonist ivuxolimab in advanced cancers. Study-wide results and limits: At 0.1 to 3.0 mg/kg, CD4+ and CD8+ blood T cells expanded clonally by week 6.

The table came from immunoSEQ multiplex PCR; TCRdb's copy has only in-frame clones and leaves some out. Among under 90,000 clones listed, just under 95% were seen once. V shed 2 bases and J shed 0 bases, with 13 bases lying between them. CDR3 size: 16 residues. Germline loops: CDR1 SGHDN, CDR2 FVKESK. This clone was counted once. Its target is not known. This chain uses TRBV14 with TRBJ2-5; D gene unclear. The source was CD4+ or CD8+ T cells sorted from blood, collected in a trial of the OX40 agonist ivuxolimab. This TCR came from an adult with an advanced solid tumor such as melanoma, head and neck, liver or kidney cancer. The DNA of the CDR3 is TGTGCCAGCAGCCAAAAATCTCTAATGAACCAAGAGACCCAGTACTTC. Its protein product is CASSQKSLMNQETQYF.